The 17 T cell receptor beta chains reported below all come from one sample, sequenced in a study of CD8 T cells in Susac syndrome. RNA, at about 0.5 to 1 ug, was reverse transcribed with random hexamers. In TCRdb, the immunoSEQ multiplex PCR reads were re-called with MiXCR into one record per CDR3 protein. The table includes about 160,000 distinct CDR3 sequences, 93% detected once. Sequenced input: CD4+ T cells from PBMCs. These receptor sequences come from a human donor in good health.

The V gene is TRBV7-3, the J gene TRBJ2-5; D may match TRBD1 or TRBD2 (5 bases each). The V gene's germline CDR1 is SGHTA and CDR2 FQGTGA. V was shortened by 2 bases and J by 5 bases, with 15 bases between the two germline ends. The CDR3 runs 15 residues. The CDR3 sequence is CASSLSGTQGETQYF. In DNA, the CDR3 is TGTGCCAGCAGCTTATCTGGGACCCAAGGGGAGACCCAGTACTTC.

The CDR3 here is CASSLGLAGEQYF. CDR3 sequence (DNA): TGTGCCAGCAGCTTAGGGCTAGCTGGCGAGCAGTACTTC. The chain couples TRBV7-9 to TRBJ2-7; D is perhaps TRBD2 (5 bases). Germline CDR1 and CDR2: SEHNR and FQNEAQ (reference sequence). V lost 1 base and J 6 bases, leaving 10 bases between the germline ends. The CDR3 length is 13 residues. The full variable domain, with the rest looked up from reference TRBV7-9 and TRBJ2-7, is DTGVSQNPRHKITKRGQNVTFRCDPISEHNRLYWYRQTLGQGPEFLTYFQNEAQLEKSRLLSDRFSAERPKGSFSTLEIQRTEQGDSAMYLCASSLGLAGEQYFGPGTRLTVT.

CDR3 sequence reads: CASSWSYSGNTIYF. CDR3 bases: TGTGCCAGCAGTTGGTCATACTCTGGAAACACCATATATTTT. The chain employs TRBV27 and TRBJ1-3; D ambiguous. Germline V gives CDR1 MNHEY, CDR2 SMNVEV (reference sequence). The V end lost 4 bases, the J end lost 0 bases, and 7 bases lay between the germline ends. This CDR3 comprises 14 residues.

The chain employs TRBV3-1 and TRBJ1-4, with 9 bases lining up with TRBD1. J was trimmed by 8 bases and V by 2 bases; bases with no gene match: 3. Per the germline V gene, CDR1 is LGHDT and CDR2 is YNNKEL (reference sequence). This CDR3 is 14 amino acids long. CDR3 in DNA: TGTGCCAGCAGCCAATCCGGACAGGGGGAAAAACTGTTTTTT. Translating gives CASSQSGQGEKLFF.

J is TRBJ2-7 and V is TRBV9, with 9 bases fitting TRBD2. Germline values: CDR1 SGDLS, CDR2 YYNGEE. With 4 bases clipped from V and 2 bases from J, the junction kept 7 bases outside the gene matches. This CDR3 contains 15 residues. Here the CDR3 reads CASSRTSVDTYEQYF. In nucleotides, the CDR3 is TGTGCCAGCAGCCGGACTAGCGTTGACACCTACGAGCAGTACTTC.

The gene calls are TRBV7-8 and TRBJ2-1; the match to TRBD2 covers 12 bases. The length of the CDR3 is 16 residues. The junction had 8 bases not matched to a gene; V was cut back by 8 bases and J by 3 bases. Germline CDR1 and CDR2: SGHVS and FQNEAQ. The CDR3 DNA sequence: TGTGCCAGCCGACCGACTAGCGGGGGAGGCTACAATGAGCAGTTCTTC. The encoded protein is CASRPTSGGGYNEQFF.

The chain uses TRBV10-3 and TRBJ2-2, with 8 bases aligning to TRBD1. CDR3 length: 13 residues. Germline V gene sequence: CDR1 ENHRY, CDR2 SYGVKD. Trimming removed 11 bases from V and 1 base from J; junction bases left unmatched: 3. The CDR3 DNA is TGTGCCGCCGGGACAGGGAACACCGGGGAGCTGTTTTTT. Translating gives CAAGTGNTGELFF.

On this clonotype: At one end the junction does not follow the germline gene, possibly because of a read error. This chain joins TRBV7-9 and TRBJ2-3; a weak D match, TRBD2 (5 bases). CDR3 length: 16 amino acids. CDR1 is SEHNR and CDR2 is FQNEAQ in the germline V gene (reference sequence). CDR3 sequence (DNA): TGTGCCAGCAGCCTAGCCCCCGGCGACGCCACAGATACGCAGTATTTT. Its translation is CASSLAPGDATDTQYF.

The chain carries TRBV12-3 or TRBV12-4 and TRBJ1-2; weak D call: TRBD1 (6 bases). Trimming removed 5 bases at V and 4 bases at J, with 14 bases between. The CDR3 consists of 14 residues. The CDR3 DNA reads TGTGCCAGCAGTGGACAGAGACAAGTCTATGGCTACACCTTC. Protein sequence: CASSGQRQVYGYTF.

The rearrangement links TRBV5-4 to TRBJ2-5; no firm D call. CDR1 SGHNT and CDR2 YYREEE come from the germline V gene (reference sequence). The V gene lost 0 bases and the J gene lost 0 bases, with 6 bases spanning the gap. This CDR3 is 14 amino acids long. This CDR3 reads CASSLDWNQETQYF. CDR3 DNA sequence: TGTGCCAGCAGCTTGGATTGGAACCAAGAGACCCAGTACTTC.

The chain is built from TRBV3-1 and TRBJ1-6; maybe TRBD1 (6 bases). This CDR3 is built from 14 residues. Germline V lookup: CDR1 LGHDT, CDR2 YNNKEL (reference sequence). The V and J ends lost 3 bases and 10 bases respectively, with 13 bases between them. The CDR3 reads CASSHTGIGSPLHF. The CDR3 DNA follows: TGTGCCAGCAGCCATACAGGGATCGGGTCACCCCTCCACTTT. Full variable domain (missing parts from reference TRBV3-1 and TRBJ1-6): DTAVSQTPKYLVTQMGNDKSIKCEQNLGHDTMYWYKQDSKKFLKIMFSYNNKELIINETVPNRFSPKSPDKAHLNLHINSLELGDSAVYFCASSHTGIGSPLHFGNGTRLTVT.

The J gene is TRBJ2-4, the V gene TRBV13; 9 bases are a match to TRBD2. The CDR3 consists of 19 residues. Germline lookup yields CDR1 PRHDT and CDR2 FYEKMQ (reference sequence). V dropped 5 bases and J dropped 5; count of bases not matched to a gene: 19. For the CDR3, the DNA is TGTGCCAGCAGCGCCCGTAGCCGGCGGGGGGGCCGGTCACAAAACATTCAGTACTTC. Amino acid sequence: CASSARSRRGGRSQNIQYF.

This chain uses TRBV20-1 with TRBJ2-7, with D perhaps TRBD2 (6 bases). CDR3 length: 16 amino acids. Trimming took 2 bases from V and 4 from J, leaving 21 bases between them. The germline V gene has CDR1 DFQATT and CDR2 SNEGSKA (reference sequence). The CDR3 DNA reads TGCAGTGCTAGATCTCCGGAGATTGGTAGCGGATACGAGCAGTACTTC. It codes for CSARSPEIGSGYEQYF.

In DNA, the CDR3 is TGCAGCGTGGATACAGGGGACGGGGTTTACTCTGAAGCTTTCTTT. The encoded protein is CSVDTGDGVYSEAFF. The chain is built from TRBV29-1 and TRBJ1-1; 7 bases fit TRBD1. J lost 6 bases, V lost 6 bases, and 16 bases had no gene match. The germline gives CDR1 SQVTM, CDR2 ANQGSEA. The CDR3 consists of 15 residues.

This clonotype was seen once. The V and J genes are TRBV29-1 and TRBJ1-2; D remains ambiguous. The CDR3 is made up of 11 amino acids. Germline V CDR1 and CDR2: SQVTM, ANQGSEA. Trimming removed 5 bases at V and 7 bases at J, with 11 bases between. The CDR3 DNA reads TGCAGCGTTTCAGGTCCCACTGGCTACACCTTC. It codes for CSVSGPTGYTF.

J is TRBJ1-5 and V is TRBV11-2, with 11 bases aligning to TRBD1. The CDR3 loop spans 18 amino acids. The germline CDR1 and CDR2 sequences are SGHAT and FQNNGV. V lost 4 bases and J lost 0; bases outside the gene matches: 8. The CDR3, as DNA: TGTGCCAGCAGCTCGGGGGACAGGGGGGACTATAGCAATCAGCCCCAGCATTTT. It codes for CASSSGDRGDYSNQPQHF.

This chain links TRBV29-1 with TRBJ1-2; D is undetermined. V was pared by 5 bases and J by 8 bases, with 12 bases between. The CDR3 length is 11 residues. Germline-derived CDR1 and CDR2 are SQVTM and ANQGSEA. The CDR3 region has the DNA TGCAGCGTTAAGAGAGGCCCGGGCTACACCTTC. This gives the protein CSVKRGPGYTF.